This T cell receptor beta chain was recovered during a study of cytomegalovirus exposure and HLA in healthy donors. Study at large: Early on, a data release was issued that held 80 million or so unique TCRs from HLA-typed donors. Findings and caveats of the study: There was a cluster of highly shared sequence variants that was likely a sequencing artifact. Most TCR sequences were uncommon, yet certain public TCRs appeared in many donors.

Vbeta (60) and Jbeta (13) primers were used in the PCR. Per the original data handling: Later work found tens of millions of unique TCR beta chains, with around 10 million shared. The protocol was immunoSEQ multiplex PCR, while the TCRdb copy is restricted to in-frame clones and leaves out a portion. V, J and clone size reflect that table, while D and trimming were determined from the DNA. The sample yields 93,000 or so clones, approximately 85% seen once. Remarks on this clone: Its antigen is unidentified.

The CDR3 runs 11 residues. CDR1 GTSNPN and CDR2 SVGIG come from the germline V gene (reference sequence). Trimming removed 5 bases from V and 4 bases from J, with 8 bases in between. This rearrangement joins TRBV30 to TRBJ1-2; a possible D gene is TRBD1 (6 bases). This TCR was sampled from a woman aged 18 to 35 in good health and CMV-seropositive. The sample comprised PBMCs. CDR3 protein: CAWGTIYGYTF. As DNA, the CDR3 is TGTGCCTGGGGGACAATCTATGGCTACACCTTC.